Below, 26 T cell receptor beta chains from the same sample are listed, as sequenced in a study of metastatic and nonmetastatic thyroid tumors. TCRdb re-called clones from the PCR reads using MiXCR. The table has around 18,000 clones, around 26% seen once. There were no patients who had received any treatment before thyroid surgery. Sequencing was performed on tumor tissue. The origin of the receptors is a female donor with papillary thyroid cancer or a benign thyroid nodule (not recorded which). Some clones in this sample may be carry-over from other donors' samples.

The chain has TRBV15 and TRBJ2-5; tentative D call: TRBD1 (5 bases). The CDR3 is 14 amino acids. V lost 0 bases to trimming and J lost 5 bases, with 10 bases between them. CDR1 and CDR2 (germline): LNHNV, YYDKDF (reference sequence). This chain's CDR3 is CATSRDRAIETQYF. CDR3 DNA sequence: TGTGCCACCAGCAGAGACAGGGCCATCGAGACCCAGTACTTC.

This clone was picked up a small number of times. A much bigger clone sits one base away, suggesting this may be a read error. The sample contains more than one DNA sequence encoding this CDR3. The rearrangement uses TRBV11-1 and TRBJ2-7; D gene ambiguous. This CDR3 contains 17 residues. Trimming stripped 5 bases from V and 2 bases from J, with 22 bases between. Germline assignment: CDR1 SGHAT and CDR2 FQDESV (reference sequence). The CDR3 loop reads CASSPPLLGRKTYEQYF. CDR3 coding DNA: TGTGCCAGCAGCCCACCCCTTCTAGGGCGGAAAACCTACGAGCAGTACTTC. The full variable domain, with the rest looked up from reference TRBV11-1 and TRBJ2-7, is EAEVAQSPRYKITEKSQAVAFWCDPISGHATLYWYRQILGQGPELLVQFQDESVVDDSQLPKDRFSAERLKGVDSTLKIQPAELGDSAMYLCASSPPLLGRKTYEQYFGPGTRLTVT.

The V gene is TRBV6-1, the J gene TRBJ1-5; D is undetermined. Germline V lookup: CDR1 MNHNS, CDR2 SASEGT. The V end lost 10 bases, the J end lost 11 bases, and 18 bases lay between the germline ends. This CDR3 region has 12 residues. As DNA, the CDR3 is TGTGCCACCGAGGGCCGGGCCGGGGCCCAGCATTTT. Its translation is CATEGRAGAQHF.

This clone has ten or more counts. This CDR3 is CSVGTSGIGSYEQYF. CDR3 nucleotides: TGCAGCGTGGGGACTAGCGGGATAGGCTCCTACGAGCAGTACTTC. The rearrangement uses TRBV29-1 and TRBJ2-7; 13 bases line up with TRBD2. This CDR3 comprises 15 residues. The germline V gene has CDR1 SQVTM and CDR2 ANQGSEA. The V gene end was trimmed by 6 bases and the J gene end by 0 bases; junction bases not matched to a gene: 5.

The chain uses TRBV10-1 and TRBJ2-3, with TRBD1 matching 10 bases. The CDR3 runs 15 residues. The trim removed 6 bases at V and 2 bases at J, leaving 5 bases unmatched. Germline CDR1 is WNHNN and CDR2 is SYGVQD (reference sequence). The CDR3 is CASSAGTGDTDTQYF. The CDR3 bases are TGCGCCAGCAGCGCCGGGACAGGGGACACAGATACGCAGTATTTT.

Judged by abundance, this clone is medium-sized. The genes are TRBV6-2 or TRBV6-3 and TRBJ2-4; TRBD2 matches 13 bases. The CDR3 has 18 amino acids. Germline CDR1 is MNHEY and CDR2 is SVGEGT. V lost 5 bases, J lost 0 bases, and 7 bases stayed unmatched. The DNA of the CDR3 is TGTGCCAGCAGTGCGACTAGCGGGAGGCAGCTAGCCAAAAACATTCAGTACTTC. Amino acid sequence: CASSATSGRQLAKNIQYF.

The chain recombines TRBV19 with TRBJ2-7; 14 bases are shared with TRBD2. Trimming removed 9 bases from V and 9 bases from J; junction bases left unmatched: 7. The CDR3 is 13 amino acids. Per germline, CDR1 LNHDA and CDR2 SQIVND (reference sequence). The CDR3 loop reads CASEGLAGGRQYF. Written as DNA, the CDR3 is TGTGCCAGCGAAGGACTAGCGGGAGGTCGGCAGTACTTC.

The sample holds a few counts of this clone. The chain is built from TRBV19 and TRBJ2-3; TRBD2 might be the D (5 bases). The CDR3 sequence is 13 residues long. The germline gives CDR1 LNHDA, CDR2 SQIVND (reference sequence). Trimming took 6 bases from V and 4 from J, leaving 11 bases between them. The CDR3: CASSRGGADTQYF. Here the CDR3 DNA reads TGTGCCAGTAGCCGCGGAGGAGCAGATACGCAGTATTTT.

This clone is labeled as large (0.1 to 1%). CDR3 sequence: CASSRPTSGSFNEQFF. The DNA for the CDR3 is TGTGCCAGTAGTAGACCTACTAGCGGGAGTTTCAATGAGCAGTTCTTC. The J gene is TRBJ2-1, the V gene TRBV19; 11 positions agree with TRBD2. Germline V gene lookup returns CDR1 LNHDA and CDR2 SQIVND (reference sequence). With 4 bases clipped from V and 6 bases from J, the junction kept 8 bases outside the gene matches. CDR3 length: 16 residues.

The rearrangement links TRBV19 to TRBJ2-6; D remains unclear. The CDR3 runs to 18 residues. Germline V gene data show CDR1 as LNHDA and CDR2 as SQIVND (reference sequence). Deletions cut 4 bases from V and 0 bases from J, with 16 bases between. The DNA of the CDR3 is TGTGCCAGTAGTACCTTCAATAAGGGTCTCTCTGGGGCCAACGTCCTGACTTTC. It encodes CASSTFNKGLSGANVLTF.

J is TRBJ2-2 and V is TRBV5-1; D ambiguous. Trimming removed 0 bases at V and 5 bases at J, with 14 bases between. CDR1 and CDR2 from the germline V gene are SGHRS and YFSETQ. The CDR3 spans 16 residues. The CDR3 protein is CASSLATTTVTGELFF. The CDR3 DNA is TGCGCCAGCAGCTTGGCCACCACGACGGTTACCGGGGAGCTGTTTTTT.

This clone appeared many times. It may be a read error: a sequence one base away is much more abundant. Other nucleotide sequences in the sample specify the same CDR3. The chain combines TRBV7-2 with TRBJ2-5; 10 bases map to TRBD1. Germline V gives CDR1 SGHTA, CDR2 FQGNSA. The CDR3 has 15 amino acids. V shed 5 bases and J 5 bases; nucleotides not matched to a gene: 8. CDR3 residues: CASSPRTGGGETQYF. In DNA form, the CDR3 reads TGTGCCAGCAGCCCACGGACAGGGGGAGGTGAGACCCAGTACTTC.

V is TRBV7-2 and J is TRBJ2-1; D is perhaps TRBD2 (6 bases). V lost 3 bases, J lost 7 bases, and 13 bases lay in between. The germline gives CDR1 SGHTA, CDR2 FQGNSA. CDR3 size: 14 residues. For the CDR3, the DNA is TGTGCCAGCAGCTTGGGACCTCGGGGGAATGAGCAGTTCTTC. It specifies CASSLGPRGNEQFF.

CDR3 sequence: CASSQPRDRVEETQYF. CDR3 coding DNA: TGTGCCAGCAGCCAACCCCGGGACAGGGTGGAAGAGACCCAGTACTTC. The rearrangement uses TRBV11-2 and TRBJ2-5, with 9 positions matching TRBD1. CDR3 size: 16 residues. Germline V gene lookup returns CDR1 SGHAT and CDR2 FQNNGV. J was trimmed by 3 bases and V by 5 bases; bases with no gene match: 10.

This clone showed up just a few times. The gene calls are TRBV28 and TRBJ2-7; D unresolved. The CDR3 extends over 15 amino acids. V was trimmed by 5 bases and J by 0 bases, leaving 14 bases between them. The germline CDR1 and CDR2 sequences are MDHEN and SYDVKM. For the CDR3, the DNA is TGTGCCAGCAGTCCACTTGCGGACCTCTCCTACGAGCAGTACTTC. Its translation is CASSPLADLSYEQYF.

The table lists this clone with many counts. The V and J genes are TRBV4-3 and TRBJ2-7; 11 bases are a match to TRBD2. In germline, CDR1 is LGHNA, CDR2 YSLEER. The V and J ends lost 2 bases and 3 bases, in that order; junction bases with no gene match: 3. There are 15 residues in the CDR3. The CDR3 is CASSQTSGSFYEQYF. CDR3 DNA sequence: TGCGCCAGCAGCCAAACTAGCGGGAGTTTCTACGAGCAGTACTTC.

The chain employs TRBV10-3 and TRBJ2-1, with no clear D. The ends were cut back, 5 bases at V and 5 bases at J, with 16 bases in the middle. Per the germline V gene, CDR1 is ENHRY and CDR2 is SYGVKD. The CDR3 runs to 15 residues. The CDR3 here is CAISLHSDGNNEQFF. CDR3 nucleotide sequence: TGTGCCATCAGTCTTCATTCGGACGGAAACAATGAGCAGTTCTTC.

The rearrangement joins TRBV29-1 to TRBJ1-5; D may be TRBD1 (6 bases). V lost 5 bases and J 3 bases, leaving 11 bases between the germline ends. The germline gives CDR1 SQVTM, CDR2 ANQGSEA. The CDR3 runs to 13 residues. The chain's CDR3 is CSVRQESNQPQHF. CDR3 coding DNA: TGCAGCGTTAGACAGGAGTCCAATCAGCCCCAGCATTTT.

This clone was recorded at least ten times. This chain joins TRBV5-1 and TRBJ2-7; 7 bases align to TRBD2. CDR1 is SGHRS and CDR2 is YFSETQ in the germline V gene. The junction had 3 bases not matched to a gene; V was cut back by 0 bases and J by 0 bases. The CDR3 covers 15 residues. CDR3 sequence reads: CASSLEGTTSYEQYF. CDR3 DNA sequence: TGCGCCAGCAGCTTGGAAGGGACTACCTCCTACGAGCAGTACTTC.

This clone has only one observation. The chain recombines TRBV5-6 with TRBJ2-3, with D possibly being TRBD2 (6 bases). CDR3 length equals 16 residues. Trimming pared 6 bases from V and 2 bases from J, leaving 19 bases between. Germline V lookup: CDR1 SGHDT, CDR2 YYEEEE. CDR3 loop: CASTEGLLGFTDTQYF. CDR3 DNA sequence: TGTGCCAGCACCGAGGGACTCCTGGGATTCACAGATACGCAGTATTTT.

In DNA, the CDR3 is TGCAGTGCCACAACAGGGGGCGCATGGGGAGGCTACACCTTC. Translated: CSATTGGAWGGYTF. The V gene is TRBV20-1, the J gene TRBJ1-2; 9 bases are shared with TRBD1. Germline V CDR1 and CDR2: DFQATT, SNEGSKA (reference sequence). The CDR3 runs to 14 residues. V lost 6 bases to trimming and J lost 8 bases; unmatched junction nucleotides: 13.

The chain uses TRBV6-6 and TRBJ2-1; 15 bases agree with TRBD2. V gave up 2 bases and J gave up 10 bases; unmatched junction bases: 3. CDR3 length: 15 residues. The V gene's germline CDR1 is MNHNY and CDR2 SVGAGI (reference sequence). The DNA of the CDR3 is TGTGCCAGCAGTTACGGGACTAGCGGGAGGAGCGAGCAGTTCTTC. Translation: CASSYGTSGRSEQFF.

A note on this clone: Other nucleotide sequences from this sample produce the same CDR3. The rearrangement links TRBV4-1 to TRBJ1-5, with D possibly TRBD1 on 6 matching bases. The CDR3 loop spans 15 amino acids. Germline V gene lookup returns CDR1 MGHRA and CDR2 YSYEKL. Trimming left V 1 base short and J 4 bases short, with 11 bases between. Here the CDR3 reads CASSQVQGSNQPQHF. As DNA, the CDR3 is TGCGCCAGCAGCCAAGTACAGGGAAGTAATCAGCCCCAGCATTTT.

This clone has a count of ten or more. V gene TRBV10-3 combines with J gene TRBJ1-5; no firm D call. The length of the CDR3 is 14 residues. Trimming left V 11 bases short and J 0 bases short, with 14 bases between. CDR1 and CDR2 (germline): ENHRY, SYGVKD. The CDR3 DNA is TGTGCCTCAGATACAGCCGATAGCAATCAGCCCCAGCATTTT. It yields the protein CASDTADSNQPQHF.

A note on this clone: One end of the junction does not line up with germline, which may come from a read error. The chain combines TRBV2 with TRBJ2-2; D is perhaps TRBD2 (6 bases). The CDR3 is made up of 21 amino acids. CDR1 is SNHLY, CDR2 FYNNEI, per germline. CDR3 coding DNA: TGCGCCAGCAGTGAGAGGAGGGGTGGCGGTAAAATTTTCCCGAACACCGGGGAGCTGTTTTTT. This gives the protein CASSERRGGGKIFPNTGELFF.

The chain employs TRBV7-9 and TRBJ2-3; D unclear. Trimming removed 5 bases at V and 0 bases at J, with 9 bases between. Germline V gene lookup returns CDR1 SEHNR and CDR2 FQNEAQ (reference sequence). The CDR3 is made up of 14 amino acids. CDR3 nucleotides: TGTGCCAGCAGCCGGACGGGCAGCACAGATACGCAGTATTTT. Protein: CASSRTGSTDTQYF.